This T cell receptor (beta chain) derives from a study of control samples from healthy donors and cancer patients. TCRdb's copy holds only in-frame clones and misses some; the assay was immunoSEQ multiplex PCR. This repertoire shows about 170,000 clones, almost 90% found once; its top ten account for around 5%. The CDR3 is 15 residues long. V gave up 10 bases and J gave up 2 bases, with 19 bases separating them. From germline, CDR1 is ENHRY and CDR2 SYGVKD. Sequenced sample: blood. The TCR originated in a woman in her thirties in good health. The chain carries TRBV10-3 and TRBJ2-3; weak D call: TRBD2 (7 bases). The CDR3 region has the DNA TGTGCCACCCAGGGGAGGGACGGCTACACAGATACGCAGTATTTT. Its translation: CATQGRDGYTDTQYF.